These 27 T cell receptor beta chains were all obtained from the same sample, sequenced in a study of T cells after posttransplantation cyclophosphamide. Some clones are missing from TCRdb's copy, which holds only in-frame ones; the method was immunoSEQ multiplex PCR. The sample shows approximately 39,000 clones, none of them appearing just once. The specimen was PBMCs. These receptors came from a man in his fifties in good health, CMV-negative, and a related stem cell transplant donor.

This clone showed up many times. This rearrangement joins TRBV27 to TRBJ2-7, with D possibly matching TRBD1 (6 bases). V was pared by 2 bases and J by 1 base, with 9 bases between. The germline V gene has CDR1 MNHEY and CDR2 SMNVEV (reference sequence). The CDR3 loop spans 14 amino acids. The CDR3 sequence is CASSLRGHSYEQYF. CDR3 DNA sequence: TGTGCCAGCAGTTTACGGGGACATTCCTACGAGCAGTACTTC.

This clone was counted at least ten times. The chain links TRBV4-3 to TRBJ2-7; the D gene is possibly TRBD1 (6 bases). Germline V gives CDR1 LGHNA, CDR2 YSLEER. Trimming cost V 0 bases and J 7 bases, with 16 bases left between them. The CDR3 is made up of 15 amino acids. CDR3 sequence reads: CASSQDRDTFSEQYF. The CDR3 DNA reads as TGCGCCAGCAGCCAAGATCGGGACACCTTTTCAGAGCAGTACTTC.

This clone was detected ten times or more. The V gene is TRBV10-3, the J gene TRBJ2-7; TRBD1 is a possible D gene (6 bases). Germline V gene sequence: CDR1 ENHRY, CDR2 SYGVKD. V was trimmed by 6 bases and J by 2 bases, leaving 29 bases between them. The CDR3 runs to 19 residues. CDR3 region: CAISPFGDQMPQGTYEQYF. The CDR3 DNA reads TGTGCCATCAGCCCCTTTGGCGATCAGATGCCGCAGGGGACCTACGAGCAGTACTTC.

There are many counts of this clone. The V call is TRBV29-1, the J call TRBJ1-2; 9 bases map to TRBD1. The CDR3 length is 12 residues. CDR1 and CDR2 from the germline V gene are SQVTM and ANQGSEA. Trimming cost V 6 bases and J 8 bases; bases outside gene matches: 7. The chain's CDR3 is CSVDRGWFGYTF. Here the CDR3 DNA reads TGCAGCGTGGACAGGGGCTGGTTCGGCTACACCTTC.

This clone was seen repeatedly, ten times or more. V usage is TRBV6-5 and J usage is TRBJ1-4; D gene ambiguous. CDR3 size: 14 residues. V lost 6 bases and J lost 8, with 16 bases in between. Germline assignment: CDR1 MNHEY and CDR2 SVGAGI. The CDR3 loop is CASSTQFPKEKLFF. The CDR3 DNA reads as TGTGCCAGCAGCACACAGTTCCCGAAGGAAAAACTGTTTTTT.

This clone has a count of ten or more. The chain carries TRBV11-1 and TRBJ2-6; D perhaps matches TRBD2 (7 bases). CDR3 length: 18 amino acids. Germline V gene lookup returns CDR1 SGHAT and CDR2 FQDESV (reference sequence). Deletions cut 5 bases from V and 5 bases from J, with 22 bases between. The CDR3 loop reads CASSLSGGAPFWANVLTF. The CDR3 nucleotides read TGTGCCAGCAGCCTCAGTGGGGGGGCACCGTTTTGGGCCAACGTCCTGACTTTC.

This clone was observed at least ten times. CDR3 nucleotide sequence: TGTGCCAGCAGCTGGGTACAGGGGGCCTACGAGCAGTACTTC. Its protein is CASSWVQGAYEQYF. The V call is TRBV27, the J call TRBJ2-7; the match to TRBD1 covers 8 bases. V was clipped by 6 bases and J by 2 bases; unmatched bases: 6. Germline V CDR1 and CDR2: MNHEY, SMNVEV (reference sequence). The CDR3 contains 14 residues.

This clone was counted many times. The rearrangement joins TRBV4-1 to TRBJ2-2, with D tentatively TRBD2 (5 bases). The length of the CDR3 is 15 residues. Germline CDR1 is MGHRA and CDR2 is YSYEKL. Trimming took off 1 base at V and 4 bases at J, with 10 bases between the two ends. In DNA form, the CDR3 reads TGCGCCAGCAGCCAAGCCGCGGGTCCCACCGGGGAGCTGTTTTTT. Its protein is CASSQAAGPTGELFF.

Ten or more counts support this clone. This chain's CDR3 is CASSTMTSGGETQYF. The CDR3 DNA reads TGTGCCAGCAGCACGATGACTAGCGGGGGAGAGACCCAGTACTTC. The rearrangement links TRBV5-6 to TRBJ2-5, with 12 bases fitting TRBD2. V lost 4 bases to trimming and J lost 4 bases; unmatched junction nucleotides: 5. The CDR3 covers 15 residues. In germline, CDR1 is SGHDT, CDR2 YYEEEE.

This clone appeared many times. J is TRBJ1-5 and V is TRBV6-5, with 8 positions matching TRBD1. CDR3 length equals 15 residues. CDR1 and CDR2 (germline): MNHEY, SVGAGI. Losses at the gene ends were 2 bases for V and 4 bases for J; bases not matched to a gene: 4. CDR3 loop: CASSYTGTGNQPQHF. CDR3 bases: TGTGCCAGCAGTTACACCGGGACAGGTAATCAGCCCCAGCATTTT.

In its sample, this clone was seen many times. This CDR3 reads CASTATVLNTEAFF. The CDR3 DNA follows: TGTGCCAGCACCGCGACAGTGTTGAACACTGAAGCTTTCTTT. The chain uses TRBV6-1 and TRBJ1-1, with TRBD1 as a possible D gene (5 bases). V was cut by 7 bases and J by 0 bases, with 12 bases left in between. Germline assignment: CDR1 MNHNS and CDR2 SASEGT. The CDR3 consists of 14 residues.

This clone occurred many times. This chain links TRBV7-2 with TRBJ2-1; D possibly corresponds to TRBD1 (6 bases). The germline gives CDR1 SGHTA, CDR2 FQGNSA. Trimming took off 5 bases at V and 5 bases at J, with 25 bases between the two ends. CDR3 length: 18 residues. CDR3 nucleotides: TGTGCCAGCAGCCCCCGCCAAGGGGGATACCTCCTGGACAATGAGCAGTTCTTC. Translation: CASSPRQGGYLLDNEQFF.

This clone was detected ten times or more. The genes are TRBV6-5 and TRBJ2-7, with 8 bases aligning to TRBD2. Germline CDR1 and CDR2: MNHEY and SVGAGI. The CDR3 runs to 14 residues. V shed 8 bases, J shed 6 bases, and the junction held 12 bases outside the gene matches. CDR3 in DNA: TGTGCCAGCCTAAGCCCGGGACTAGTTTCCGAGCAGTACTTC. Translating gives CASLSPGLVSEQYF.

This clone was counted at least ten times. The rearrangement links TRBV4-3 to TRBJ2-3; D not resolved. The CDR3 contains 13 residues. Germline loops: CDR1 LGHNA, CDR2 YSLEER. V lost 0 bases and J 6 bases, leaving 7 bases between the germline ends. CDR3 protein: CASSQEHWDTQYF. For the CDR3, the DNA is TGCGCCAGCAGCCAAGAACATTGGGATACGCAGTATTTT.

This clone appeared many times. The chain carries TRBV5-1 and TRBJ2-5, with D maybe TRBD2 (5 bases). Deletions cut 5 bases from V and 3 bases from J, with 14 bases between. The CDR3 runs to 14 residues. The germline gives CDR1 SGHRS, CDR2 YFSETQ. Written as DNA, the CDR3 is TGCGCCAGCAGGACTACTACGGGAAAAGAGACCCAGTACTTC. It yields the protein CASRTTTGKETQYF.

This clone was counted ten times or more. The chain combines TRBV9 with TRBJ2-1; D uncertain. The CDR3 runs to 15 residues. In germline, CDR1 is SGDLS, CDR2 YYNGEE. V was trimmed by 1 base and J by 0 bases, leaving 8 bases between them. DNA of the CDR3: TGTGCCAGCAGCGTATTGGCTTACTCCTACAATGAGCAGTTCTTC. The encoded protein is CASSVLAYSYNEQFF.

The V gene is TRBV27, the J gene TRBJ1-2; no reliable D call. Germline V gives CDR1 MNHEY, CDR2 SMNVEV (reference sequence). This CDR3 is 13 amino acids long. Trimming removed 9 bases from V and 2 bases from J, with 13 bases in between. The CDR3 here is CASSFYGNYGYTF. In nucleotides, the CDR3 is TGTGCCAGTTCCTTTTACGGGAACTATGGCTACACCTTC.

The sample holds many counts of this clone. The rearrangement links TRBV12-5 to TRBJ2-1; the D gene is possibly TRBD2 (6 bases). Germline V gives CDR1 LGHNT, CDR2 FRNRAP. V shed 6 bases and J shed 1 base, with 16 bases lying between them. This CDR3 comprises 16 residues. The chain's CDR3 is CASGRWQAGSYNEQFF. CDR3 bases: TGTGCTAGTGGCCGATGGCAAGCGGGTTCCTACAATGAGCAGTTCTTC.

The sample holds many counts of this clone. The V gene is TRBV7-9, the J gene TRBJ1-4; D call uncertain. The V and J ends lost 4 bases and 0 bases respectively, with 12 bases between them. The CDR3 covers 16 residues. The germline CDR1 and CDR2 sequences are SEHNR and FQNEAQ (reference sequence). DNA for the CDR3: TGTGCCAGCAGCTCCCGGGTCGTTACAACTAATGAAAAACTGTTTTTT. Translation: CASSSRVVTTNEKLFF.

This rearrangement joins TRBV18 to TRBJ2-5; 10 bases map to TRBD1. The assigned J gene may be wrong: the sequence end matches TRBJ2-7 better. There are 16 residues in the CDR3. The germline gives CDR1 KGHSH, CDR2 LQKENI. CDR3 in DNA: TGTGCCAGCTCACCAAAGACAGGGGGCGCTTCCTACGAGCAGTACTTC. This codes for CASSPKTGGASYEQYF.

Ten or more counts support this clone. The genes are TRBV5-6 and TRBJ1-5, with D uncertain. CDR1 is SGHDT and CDR2 is YYEEEE in the germline V gene. V dropped 4 bases and J dropped 6 bases, with 17 bases sitting between them. CDR3 length equals 15 residues. CDR3 amino acids: CASSRYTQEGQPQHF. Written as DNA, the CDR3 is TGTGCCAGCAGCCGATATACCCAGGAGGGTCAGCCCCAGCATTTT.

This clone was seen many times. The chain has TRBV7-3 and TRBJ2-7; the match to TRBD1 covers 9 bases. J lost 3 bases, V lost 0 bases, and 3 bases had no gene match. The CDR3 runs 15 residues. Germline V gene lookup returns CDR1 SGHTA and CDR2 FQGTGA. The CDR3: CASSLTGQGGYEQYF. The CDR3 coding sequence is TGTGCCAGCAGCTTAACGGGACAGGGTGGCTACGAGCAGTACTTC. Full variable domain (missing parts from reference TRBV7-3 and TRBJ2-7): GAGVSQTPSNKVTEKGKYVELRCDPISGHTALYWYRQSLGQGPEFLIYFQGTGAADDSGLPNDRFFAVRPEGSVSTLKIQRTERGDSAVYLCASSLTGQGGYEQYFGPGTRLTVT.

This clone was seen many times. The chain has TRBV6-1 and TRBJ2-3, with D perhaps TRBD2 (7 bases). Trimming took 3 bases from V and 5 from J, leaving 18 bases between them. In germline, CDR1 is MNHNS, CDR2 SASEGT. The CDR3 is 16 amino acids. CDR3 DNA sequence: TGTGCCAGCAGTGATCGGGGGGCACCGGAGGAAGATACGCAGTATTTT. Protein product: CASSDRGAPEEDTQYF.

This clone was seen ten or more times. The chain carries TRBV6-1 and TRBJ1-1; D remains unclear. CDR1 and CDR2 (germline): MNHNS, SASEGT. This CDR3 is built from 15 residues. The V and J ends lost 0 bases and 0 bases respectively, with 8 bases between them. CDR3 region: CASSEARVLNTEAFF. The CDR3 bases are TGTGCCAGCAGTGAAGCGCGGGTCTTGAACACTGAAGCTTTCTTT.

There are many counts of this clone. The junction departs from the called germline gene at one end, perhaps through a read error. This chain connects TRBV6-5 to TRBJ1-1; D ambiguous. Germline CDR1 reads MNHEY; CDR2 reads SVGAGI. This CDR3 is built from 14 residues. The CDR3 spells CASSPPGGNSEAFF. The CDR3 DNA sequence: TGTGCCAGCAGTCCCCCTGGAGGGAACTCTGAAGCTTTCTTT.

This clone was recorded at least ten times. The CDR3 here is CASDSIAGGGGTDTQYF. DNA of the CDR3: TGTGCCAGTGACTCTATAGCGGGAGGCGGGGGCACAGATACGCAGTATTTT. J is TRBJ2-3 and V is TRBV19; 10 positions match TRBD2. Unmatched junction bases numbered 12, after V lost 8 bases and J lost 1 base. Germline V gene data show CDR1 as LNHDA and CDR2 as SQIVND (reference sequence). The CDR3 covers 17 residues.

This clone was found a few times. The rearrangement links TRBV25-1 to TRBJ1-5; 7 positions agree with TRBD1. After removal of 2 bases from V and 2 bases from J, the junction contained 6 bases not matched to a gene. The CDR3 length is 16 residues. CDR1 is MGHDK, CDR2 SYGVNS, per germline. The CDR3 loop reads CASSEQGGWGNQPQHF. The CDR3, as DNA: TGTGCCAGCAGTGAACAAGGGGGCTGGGGCAATCAGCCCCAGCATTTT.